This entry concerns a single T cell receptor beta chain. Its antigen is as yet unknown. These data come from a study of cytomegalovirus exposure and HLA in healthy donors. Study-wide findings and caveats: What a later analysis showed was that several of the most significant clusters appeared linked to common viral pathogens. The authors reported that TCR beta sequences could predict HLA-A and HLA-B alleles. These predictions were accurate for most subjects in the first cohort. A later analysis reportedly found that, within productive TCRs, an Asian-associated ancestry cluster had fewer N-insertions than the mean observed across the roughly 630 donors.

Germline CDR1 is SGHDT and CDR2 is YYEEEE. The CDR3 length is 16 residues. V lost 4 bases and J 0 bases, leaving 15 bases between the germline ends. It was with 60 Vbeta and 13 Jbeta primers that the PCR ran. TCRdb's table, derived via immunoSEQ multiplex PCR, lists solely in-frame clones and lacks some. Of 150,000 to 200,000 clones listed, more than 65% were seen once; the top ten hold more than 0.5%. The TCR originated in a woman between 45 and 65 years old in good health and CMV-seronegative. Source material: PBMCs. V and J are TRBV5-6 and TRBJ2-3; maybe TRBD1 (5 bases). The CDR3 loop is CASSRQGVTSTDTQYF. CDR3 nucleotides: TGTGCCAGCAGCCGCCAGGGCGTTACTAGCACAGATACGCAGTATTTT.